This T cell receptor beta chain emerged from a study of vaccination and CD4 T cells after COVID-19. CDR1 and CDR2 (germline): SGHTA, FQGNSA. The CDR3 extends over 18 amino acids. J was trimmed by 0 bases and V by 4 bases; bases with no gene match: 13. A word on this clonotype: Its antigen is not known.

This sample's treatment: approximately nine-day PBMC culture with coronavirus spike peptide pools or control peptides (ViraFEST assay). The ViraFEST method relied on peptide pools to expand antigen-specific T cells, followed by TCR sequencing. In this cohort, PCR tests turned positive between March and December 2020, predating US Alpha, Beta and Delta variants. At the Johns Hopkins FTIC core, DNA taken from cultured CD4+ T cells was sequenced by way of the Oncomine TCR Beta short-read assay. DNA came from CD4+ T cells after culture. TCRdb re-called the PCR reads through MiXCR, storing one row per CDR3 protein. In the table there are about 11,000 distinct CDR3 sequences, 65% of which are singletons. Study-wide findings and caveats: Spike mono-reactivity was the property of 304 of 307 vaccine-specific clones in convalescent patients.

This TCR was sampled from a human donor who had recovered from COVID-19. The sample consisted of CD4+ T cells from blood, cultured in vitro, taken before SARS-CoV-2 vaccination. This chain connects TRBV7-2 to TRBJ2-3; 7 bases are a match to TRBD2. The CDR3 region has the DNA TGTGCCAGCAGCTCGAGGTCTGGGGGAGGGTCTAGCACAGATACGCAGTATTTT. It specifies CASSSRSGGGSSTDTQYF.